This entry is about one T cell receptor (beta chain). The antigen remains unidentified. V was clipped by 5 bases and J by 0 bases, with 11 bases between them. Looked up from germline, CDR1 is SGHNT and CDR2 is YYREEE (reference sequence). This CDR3 contains 14 residues. This record comes from a study of graft-versus-host responses after intestinal transplantation. For the study at large: Anti-thymocyte globulin was used for induction in all recipients, who then took tacrolimus and steroids for 2 to 4 years.

Sequencing used immunoSEQ multiplex PCR; TCRdb keeps in-frame clones, though not all of them. Of 14,000 to 15,000 clones in the sample, around 94% were seen once. The study's findings and limits: Early after transplant, HvG declines were associated with peak levels of circulating GvH clones. The marrow of recipients harbored GvH clones, and ileum or blood showed some of them first.

J is TRBJ1-1 and V is TRBV5-4; maybe TRBD1 (6 bases). This sample comprised PBMCs, obtained 9 days after transplant. The TCR sequence derives from a human patient who received an intestinal transplant, so some T cells may come from the graft donor. The CDR3 DNA follows: TGTGCCAGCAGGGACGGACAGATGAACACTGAAGCTTTCTTT. Amino acid sequence: CASRDGQMNTEAFF.